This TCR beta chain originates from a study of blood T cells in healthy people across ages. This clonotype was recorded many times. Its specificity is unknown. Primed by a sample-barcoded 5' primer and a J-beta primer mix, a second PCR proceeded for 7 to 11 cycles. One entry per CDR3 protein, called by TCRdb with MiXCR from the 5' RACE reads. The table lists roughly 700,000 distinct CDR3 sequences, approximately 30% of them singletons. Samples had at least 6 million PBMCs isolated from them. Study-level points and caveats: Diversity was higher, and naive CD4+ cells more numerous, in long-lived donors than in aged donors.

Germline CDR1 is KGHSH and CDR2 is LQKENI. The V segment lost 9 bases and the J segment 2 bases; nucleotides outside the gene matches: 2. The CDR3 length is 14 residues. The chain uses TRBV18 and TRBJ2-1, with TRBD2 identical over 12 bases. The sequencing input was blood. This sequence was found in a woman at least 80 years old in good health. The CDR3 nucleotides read TGTGCCAGTACTAGCGGGGGGACCTACAATGAGCAGTTCTTC. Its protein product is CASTSGGTYNEQFF. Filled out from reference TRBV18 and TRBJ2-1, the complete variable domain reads NAGVMQNPRHLVRRRGQEARLRCSPMKGHSHVYWYRQLPEEGLKFMVYLQKENIIDESGMPKERFSAEFPKEGPSILRIQQVVRGDSAAYFCASTSGGTYNEQFFGPGTRLTVL.